Below, 27 T cell receptor beta chains from the same sample are listed, as sequenced in a study of T cells in Graves' hyperthyroidism and ophthalmopathy. Amplified regions were TCR beta CDR3 sequences from RNA transcripts. The HTBI primer set served for first-round RT-PCR of the TCR CDR3. MiXCR, run by TCRdb on the multiplex PCR reads, gives a single entry per CDR3 protein. Of under 400,000 distinct CDR3 sequences detected, about 15% appear once; the ten largest clones hold approximately 19%. Sample: blood. The receptors derive from an older woman with Graves' ophthalmopathy.

The count of this clonotype is one. V is TRBV20-1 and J is TRBJ2-6, with D unclear. Trimming took 6 bases from V and 0 from J, leaving 9 bases between them. CDR3 length equals 14 residues. The germline V gene encodes CDR1 DFQATT and CDR2 SNEGSKA (reference sequence). The CDR3 region has the DNA TGCAGTGCGCGGCCCACCTCTGGGGCCAACGTCCTGACTTTC. Translation gives CSARPTSGANVLTF.

Only a few counts were recorded for this clonotype. The rearrangement joins TRBV24-1 to TRBJ2-5, with TRBD2 identical over 8 bases. The CDR3 extends over 16 amino acids. Germline loops: CDR1 KGHDR, CDR2 SFDVKD. V shed 2 bases, J shed 4 bases, and the junction held 8 bases outside the gene matches. The CDR3 coding sequence is TGTGCCACCAGTGATTCGGACAGCGGGGGCAGAGAGACCCAGTACTTC. Protein sequence: CATSDSDSGGRETQYF.

The table lists this clonotype with many counts. The chain joins TRBV3-1 to TRBJ1-6, with D possibly being TRBD1 (6 bases). The V gene lost 0 bases and the J gene lost 0 bases, with 15 bases spanning the gap. The CDR3 covers 19 residues. In germline, CDR1 is LGHDT, CDR2 YNNKEL (reference sequence). CDR3 amino acids: CASSQDEKGESSYNSPLHF. CDR3 sequence (DNA): TGTGCCAGCAGCCAAGATGAAAAGGGGGAAAGCTCCTATAATTCACCCCTCCACTTT.

This clonotype was seen ten or more times. The chain joins TRBV30 to TRBJ2-3; TRBD2 is a possible D gene (6 bases). This CDR3 region has 15 residues. Germline V gene data show CDR1 as GTSNPN and CDR2 as SVGIG (reference sequence). The V end was cut by 0 bases, the J end by 3 bases, with 13 bases between. The CDR3 protein is CAWSVALARTDTQYF. Written as DNA, the CDR3 is TGTGCCTGGAGTGTGGCACTAGCTAGGACAGATACGCAGTATTTT.

This clonotype was counted ten times or more. This rearrangement joins TRBV3-1 to TRBJ2-2; D remains ambiguous. The CDR3 length is 16 residues. In germline, CDR1 is LGHDT, CDR2 YNNKEL (reference sequence). V lost 1 base to trimming and J lost 2 bases, with 11 bases between them. CDR3 region: CASSQVVDFNTGELFF. DNA for the CDR3: TGTGCCAGCAGCCAAGTTGTTGACTTTAACACCGGGGAGCTGTTTTTT.

There are a few counts of this clonotype. The V and J genes are TRBV12-3 or TRBV12-4 and TRBJ1-5; TRBD1 agrees at 9 bases. The CDR3 has 16 amino acids. J lost 3 bases, V lost 4 bases, and 7 bases had no gene match. CDR3 sequence (DNA): TGTGCCAGCAGTTCTGACAGGGGGGGGGACAATCAGCCCCAGCATTTT. It is translated as CASSSDRGGDNQPQHF.

This clonotype has ten or more counts. The rearrangement joins TRBV20-1 to TRBJ2-3, with D hard to call. V shed 1 base and J shed 3 bases, with 14 bases lying between them. CDR1 and CDR2 from the germline V gene are DFQATT and SNEGSKA (reference sequence). The CDR3 has 15 residues. The CDR3 region has the DNA TGCAGTGCTAGAGCCTCGTTCGTAAGGACAGATACGCAGTATTTT. It translates to CSARASFVRTDTQYF.

V usage is TRBV6-1 and J usage is TRBJ1-1; tentative D call: TRBD1 (5 bases). V was cut by 7 bases and J by 7 bases, with 19 bases left in between. Germline V lookup: CDR1 MNHNS, CDR2 SASEGT. The CDR3 is made up of 14 amino acids. The CDR3 is CASILIGTSGEAFF. CDR3 DNA sequence: TGTGCCAGCATTCTAATCGGGACGTCTGGTGAAGCTTTCTTT.

This clonotype was recorded at least ten times. The rearrangement links TRBV20-1 to TRBJ2-7, with 12 nucleotides matching TRBD2. Germline V CDR1 and CDR2: DFQATT, SNEGSKA (reference sequence). With 2 bases clipped from V and 6 bases from J, the junction kept 2 bases outside the gene matches. This CDR3 comprises 13 residues. The CDR3 loop is CSARLAGGREQYF. As DNA, the CDR3 is TGCAGTGCTAGACTAGCGGGAGGGCGCGAGCAGTACTTC.

This rearrangement joins TRBV18 to TRBJ2-2, with 9 positions matching TRBD1. CDR3 length equals 14 residues. Germline V gives CDR1 KGHSH, CDR2 LQKENI. V trimming: 10 bases; J trimming: 1 base; junction bases outside the gene matches: 4. The CDR3 sequence is CANSGQGNTGELFF. In nucleotides, the CDR3 is TGTGCCAACTCGGGACAGGGGAACACCGGGGAGCTGTTTTTT.

This clonotype was seen a few times. The chain employs TRBV5-6 and TRBJ1-4; TRBD1 aligns across 7 bases. The CDR3 runs 16 residues. CDR1 is SGHDT and CDR2 is YYEEEE in the germline V gene. V trimming: 1 base; J trimming: 4 bases; junction bases outside the gene matches: 7. CDR3 sequence: CASSLLRDSRNEKLFF. The CDR3 DNA is TGTGCCAGCAGCTTGTTAAGGGACAGCCGTAATGAAAAACTGTTTTTT. The whole variable domain, filled in from reference TRBV5-6 and TRBJ1-4, reads DAGVTQSPTHLIKTRGQQVTLRCSPKSGHDTVSWYQQALGQGPQFIFQYYEEEERQRGNFPDRFSGHQFPNYSSELNVNALLLGDSALYLCASSLLRDSRNEKLFFGSGTQLSVL.

In its sample, this clonotype was seen once. The rearrangement uses TRBV3-1 and TRBJ2-1; TRBD2 might be the D (6 bases). V was pared by 3 bases and J by 12 bases, with 12 bases between. From germline, CDR1 is LGHDT and CDR2 YNNKEL (reference sequence). The CDR3 has 12 amino acids. The CDR3 loop is CASSHQGLGQFF. The DNA of the CDR3 is TGTGCCAGCAGCCACCAGGGACTCGGGCAGTTCTTC.

This clonotype has at least ten counts. V gene TRBV24-1 combines with J gene TRBJ2-1, with 8 bases identical to TRBD2. Germline-derived CDR1 and CDR2 are KGHDR and SFDVKD. The CDR3 has 15 amino acids. With V trimmed by 4 bases and J by 9 bases, 10 bases remained unmatched. As DNA, the CDR3 is TGTGCCACCAGTGACTCCAAAGGACTAGCTAGTGAGCAGTTCTTC. Translated, it gives CATSDSKGLASEQFF.

J is TRBJ2-7 and V is TRBV2; TRBD1 matches 11 bases. Germline V lookup: CDR1 SNHLY, CDR2 FYNNEI. This CDR3 is 14 amino acids long. V dropped 6 bases and J dropped 4; count of bases not matched to a gene: 5. The DNA for the CDR3 is TGTGCCAGCAGGCGGGGGACAGGGGGTTACGAGCAGTACTTC. Translating it yields CASRRGTGGYEQYF.

At least ten counts were recorded for this clonotype. The rearrangement joins TRBV2 to TRBJ2-3; 10 bases are a match to TRBD2. The CDR3 loop spans 15 amino acids. The V and J ends lost 4 bases and 2 bases, in that order; junction bases with no gene match: 3. CDR1 and CDR2 (germline): SNHLY, FYNNEI. The CDR3 DNA reads TGTGCCAGCAGTGGTCTAGCGGGAGCCACAGATACGCAGTATTTT. It codes for CASSGLAGATDTQYF.

This clonotype was found a few times. The CDR3, as DNA: TGCGCCAGCAGCCATATGACAACGAACACCGGGGAGCTGTTTTTT. This codes for CASSHMTTNTGELFF. This chain uses TRBV4-1 with TRBJ2-2, with no clear D. The CDR3 spans 15 residues. Between the trimmed V and J ends, which lost 3 bases and 0 bases, there was a span of 8 bases. Germline values: CDR1 MGHRA, CDR2 YSYEKL.

The chain employs TRBV12-3 or TRBV12-4 and TRBJ2-2, with unresolved D. This CDR3 comprises 15 residues. V dropped 10 bases and J dropped 2 bases, with 17 bases sitting between them. CDR3 residues: CATRPKGSNTGELFF. The CDR3 bases are TGTGCCACCCGGCCGAAGGGATCTAACACCGGGGAGCTGTTTTTT.

A few counts support this clonotype. The V call is TRBV10-3, the J call TRBJ2-1; D unresolved. V was shortened by 4 bases and J by 5 bases, with 6 bases between the two germline ends. CDR3 size: 12 residues. CDR1 and CDR2 (germline): ENHRY, SYGVKD. CDR3 sequence: CAISGRDNEQFF. The CDR3 DNA sequence: TGTGCCATCAGTGGACGGGACAATGAGCAGTTCTTC.

V gene TRBV27 combines with J gene TRBJ2-7; 7 nucleotides agree with TRBD2. CDR3 size: 14 residues. Germline CDR1 is MNHEY and CDR2 is SMNVEV (reference sequence). V lost 2 bases, J lost 3 bases, and 4 bases stayed unmatched. DNA of the CDR3: TGTGCCAGCAGTTTAATAGGCGGGAGCTACGAGCAGTACTTC. The encoded protein is CASSLIGGSYEQYF.

In its sample, this clonotype was seen a few times. The rearrangement joins TRBV10-1 to TRBJ2-3, with 10 bases fitting TRBD2. Unmatched junction bases numbered 3, after V lost 3 bases and J lost 0 bases. The germline V gene encodes CDR1 WNHNN and CDR2 SYGVQD (reference sequence). The CDR3 length is 16 residues. For the CDR3, the DNA is TGCGCCAGCAGTGACCTTAGCGGGAGGAGCACAGATACGCAGTATTTT. It translates to CASSDLSGRSTDTQYF.

This clonotype has just a few counts. CDR3 sequence reads: CASRPFANNEQFF. Here the CDR3 DNA reads TGTGCCAGTAGGCCATTTGCTAACAATGAGCAGTTCTTC. The chain employs TRBV19 and TRBJ2-1; D uncertain. Trimming cost V 6 bases and J 5 bases, with 11 bases left between them. This CDR3 spans 13 amino acids. In germline, CDR1 is LNHDA, CDR2 SQIVND (reference sequence).

The sample holds many counts of this clonotype. This rearrangement joins TRBV6-1 to TRBJ2-3, with 11 bases identical to TRBD2. CDR1 is MNHNS and CDR2 is SASEGT in the germline V gene. The V gene end was trimmed by 6 bases and the J gene end by 0 bases; junction bases not matched to a gene: 8. The CDR3 contains 17 residues. CDR3 in amino acids: CASRGLAVISSTDTQYF. CDR3 sequence (DNA): TGTGCCAGCAGGGGACTAGCGGTAATTTCTAGCACAGATACGCAGTATTTT.

The chain links TRBV2 to TRBJ2-1, with D uncertain. This CDR3 spans 12 amino acids. CDR1 SNHLY and CDR2 FYNNEI come from the germline V gene. V was trimmed by 6 bases and J by 3 bases, leaving 6 bases between them. In DNA, the CDR3 is TGTGCCAGCAGGGGTCACTACAATGAGCAGTTCTTC. Translation: CASRGHYNEQFF. The entire variable domain, with the rest obtained from reference TRBV2 and TRBJ2-1, is as follows: EPEVTQTPSHQVTQMGQEVILRCVPISNHLYFYWYRQILGQKVEFLVSFYNNEISEKSEIFDDQFSVERPDGSNFTLKIRSTKLEDSAMYFCASRGHYNEQFFGPGTRLTVL.

This clonotype was seen at least ten times. This sequence joins TRBV20-1 and TRBJ2-7; no clear D gene. The CDR3 has 13 residues. V was cut by 0 bases and J by 1 base, with 7 bases left in between. Germline loops: CDR1 DFQATT, CDR2 SNEGSKA (reference sequence). The CDR3 region is CSARDVISYEQYF. The CDR3 DNA reads as TGCAGTGCTAGAGATGTGATATCCTACGAGCAGTACTTC.

This clonotype was found many times. The chain carries TRBV9 and TRBJ1-2; D gene unclear. This CDR3 contains 15 residues. Germline assignment: CDR1 SGDLS and CDR2 YYNGEE. Between the trimmed V and J ends, which lost 2 bases and 0 bases, there was a span of 11 bases. The CDR3 region is CASSVLQTANYGYTF. The CDR3 nucleotides are TGTGCCAGCAGCGTCCTCCAGACGGCTAACTATGGCTACACCTTC.

This clonotype was observed a few times. The rearrangement joins TRBV10-3 to TRBJ1-1; the D gene is possibly TRBD1 (5 bases). The CDR3 length is 15 residues. Per germline, CDR1 ENHRY and CDR2 SYGVKD. V lost 6 bases, J lost 6 bases, and 20 bases lay in between. The CDR3 protein is CAISVNVREGSEAFF. The DNA for the CDR3 is TGTGCCATCAGCGTTAACGTCAGGGAAGGCTCTGAAGCTTTCTTT.

This clonotype was observed at least ten times. This rearrangement joins TRBV20-1 to TRBJ2-5; D might be TRBD2 (6 bases). The germline V gene has CDR1 DFQATT and CDR2 SNEGSKA (reference sequence). The V gene lost 5 bases and the J gene lost 5 bases, with 15 bases spanning the gap. The CDR3 spans 13 residues. CDR3: CSAGVEGWETQYF. CDR3 nucleotide sequence: TGCAGTGCTGGGGTGGAGGGGTGGGAGACCCAGTACTTC.